Listed below are T cell receptor beta chains from one sample, sequenced in a study of blood T cell repertoires in COVID-19. Profiling relied on immunoSEQ multiplex PCR, and the TCRdb table lists in-frame clones only, not all of them. Of roughly 260,000 clones in the sample, roughly nine tenths are singletons; the top ten hold over 7.5%. Sample: peripheral blood. The receptors here all came from a man between 35 and 55 years old who had recovered from COVID-19. Both conserved end residues are part of each CDR3. The D gene is left open where the match is weak. Clone size is stated in some rows and not others, as once, few, many or a class when expanded.

D gene | CDR3 length | J gene | V gene | clone size | CDR3 DNA | CDR3 protein
TRBD2 | 16 | TRBJ2-1 | TRBV9 | . | TGTGCCAGCAGCAATCTAGCGGGGGGGCCTTACAATGAGCAGTTCTTC | CASSNLAGGPYNEQFF
. | 15 | TRBJ1-6 | TRBV3-1/TRBV3-2 | . | TGTGCCAGCAGCCATGGAGGGTACTATAATTCACCCCTCCACTTT | CASSHGGYYNSPLHF
TRBD1 | 14 | TRBJ1-1 | TRBV5-1 | . | TGCGCCAGCAGCTTACCGGGACAGGGTGCTGAAGCTTTCTTT | CASSLPGQGAEAFF
. | 15 | TRBJ2-7 | TRBV6-6 | . | TGTGCCAGCAGAGAACAGTCCTCTCCCTCCTACGAGCAGTACTTC | CASREQSSPSYEQYF
TRBD1 | 14 | TRBJ2-2 | TRBV6-5 | . | TGTGCCAGCAGCAGGGGGCGCGGCACCGGGGAGCTGTTTTTT | CASSRGRGTGELFF
. | 13 | TRBJ2-7 | TRBV12-3/TRBV12-4 | . | TGTGCCAGCAGTTCAGGTGGGTTCTACGAGCAGTACTTC | CASSSGGFYEQYF
. | 15 | TRBJ1-5 | TRBV7-2 | . | TGTGCCAGCAGCTTAGATTCCGGAGGCAATCAGCCCCAGCATTTT | CASSLDSGGNQPQHF
TRBD1 | 14 | TRBJ2-7 | TRBV7-9 | . | TGTGCCAGCAGCCCAGACAGGGGGTCCTACGAGCAGTACTTC | CASSPDRGSYEQYF
. | 16 | TRBJ2-1 | TRBV5-1 | . | TGCGCCAGCAGCAAGTCTGCTAGTCGTGGTGGGTTTGAGCAGTTCTTC | CASSKSASRGGFEQFF
. | 17 | TRBJ2-1 | TRBV3-1/TRBV3-2 | once | TGTGCCAGCAGCCAAGCGTCTCGGGGGTACTCCTACAATGAGCAGTTCTTC | CASSQASRGYSYNEQFF
TRBD1 | 15 | TRBJ1-2 | TRBV7-8 | . | TGTGCCAGCAGCTCATCGGACAGGCGGAACTATGGCTACACCTTC | CASSSSDRRNYGYTF
TRBD2 | 15 | TRBJ2-2 | TRBV7-9 | . | TGTGCCAGCAGCCGCCCCGGGGGGTTCGCCGGGGAGCTGTTTTTT | CASSRPGGFAGELFF
. | 15 | TRBJ1-5 | TRBV6-2/TRBV6-3 | . | TGTGCCAGCACCCCATGGGGGGTTAGCAATCAGCCCCAGCATTTT | CASTPWGVSNQPQHF
TRBD1 | 14 | TRBJ2-2 | TRBV7-2 | once | TGTGCCAGCAGACGGACAGGGGGCACCGGGGAGCTGTTTTTT | CASRRTGGTGELFF
TRBD2 | 16 | TRBJ2-7 | TRBV7-2 | once | TGTGCCAGCAGCTTATCGAGGGGCGGGAGGGCCTACGAGCAGTACTTC | CASSLSRGGRAYEQYF
TRBD2 | 15 | TRBJ2-1 | TRBV2 | . | TGTGCCAGCAGCCCCGCTAGCGGGGCTTACAATGAGCAGTTCTTC | CASSPASGAYNEQFF
TRBD1 | 16 | TRBJ1-1 | TRBV6-6 | . | TGTGCCAGCAGTTACCGGGGGGCTTCCGCAGGGGGCACGGCTTTCTTT | CASSYRGASAGGTAFF
. | 14 | TRBJ2-6 | TRBV4-3 | once | TGCGCCAGCAGCCCAGCGGCTGGGGCCAACGTCCTGACTTTC | CASSPAAGANVLTF
TRBD2 | 16 | TRBJ2-7 | TRBV7-2 | . | TGTGCCAGCAGCTTAGGCCTAGCGGGAATGGCCTACGAGCAGTACTTC | CASSLGLAGMAYEQYF
. | 16 | TRBJ1-6 | TRBV6-5 | . | TGTGCCAGCAGTTATTTTTCAACCCCGCTAAATTCACCCCTCCACTTT | CASSYFSTPLNSPLHF
. | 15 | TRBJ1-6 | TRBV4-1 | . | TGCGCCAGCAGCCACCCCCGAGGGGGGGCTTCACCCCTCCACTTT | CASSHPRGGASPLHF
TRBD1 | 15 | TRBJ1-2 | TRBV3-1/TRBV3-2 | . | TGTGCCAGCAGCCAAGAGGGACAGCATAACTATGGCTACACCTTC | CASSQEGQHNYGYTF
TRBD1 | 14 | TRBJ1-2 | TRBV6-5 | once | TGTGCCAGCAGGGGACAGGGGATAGGTCATGGCTACACCTTC | CASRGQGIGHGYTF
. | 13 | TRBJ1-1 | TRBV10-2 | . | TGCGCCAGTAGGGCGGGGGGGAACACTGAAGCTTTCTTT | CASRAGGNTEAFF
. | 15 | TRBJ2-7 | TRBV20-1 | . | TGCAGTGCTAGTTTATTGAGGCAGGGAATATACGAGCAGTACTTC | CSASLLRQGIYEQYF
. | 15 | TRBJ1-2 | TRBV7-2 | . | TGTGCCAGCAGCCCCGACAGGAGAGCTAACTATGGCTACACCTTC | CASSPDRRANYGYTF
TRBD2 | 17 | TRBJ2-1 | TRBV4-2 | . | TGTGCCAGCAGCCAAGATTCGGCTAGCGGGGGGCGGGGTGAGCAGTTCTTC | CASSQDSASGGRGEQFF
. | 15 | TRBJ2-1 | TRBV27 | . | TGTGCCAGCAGTTTATTAGCGGCCTCCTACAATGAGCAGTTCTTC | CASSLLAASYNEQFF
TRBD1 | 14 | TRBJ1-2 | TRBV19 | . | TGTGCCACCTGGGGCGGACAGGGGAATGATGGCTACACCTTC | CATWGGQGNDGYTF
. | 13 | TRBJ2-2 | TRBV30 | . | TGTGCCTGGTCTAGCATGCGGACCGGGGAGCTGTTTTTT | CAWSSMRTGELFF
. | 18 | TRBJ2-2 | TRBV7-6 | once | TGTGCCAGCAGCTTAGTCGTCCAGGGCATGATAAACACCGGGGAGCTGTTTTTT | CASSLVVQGMINTGELFF
TRBD1 | 15 | TRBJ2-1 | TRBV5-6 | . | TGTGCCAGCAGCTCAACAGGGGGCGCGACTGATGAGCAGTTCTTC | CASSSTGGATDEQFF
. | 13 | TRBJ2-3 | TRBV6-2/TRBV6-3 | . | TGTGCCAGCAGCCGGGACACCACAGATACGCAGTATTTT | CASSRDTTDTQYF
. | 15 | TRBJ2-2 | TRBV30 | . | TGTGCCTGGAGTCAAGGGAGCTTATCTACCGGGGAGCTGTTTTTT | CAWSQGSLSTGELFF
TRBD1 | 20 | TRBJ1-2 | TRBV7-9 | once | TGTGCCAGCACCTCCTCGATTAGGGGGACAGGTTTATTTTTTGGCTATGGCTACACCTTC | CASTSSIRGTGLFFGYGYTF
. | 13 | TRBJ2-7 | TRBV12-3/TRBV12-4 | . | TGTGCCAGCAGTTACAGGGGAGGCTACGAGCAGTACTTC | CASSYRGGYEQYF
. | 15 | TRBJ1-3 | TRBV29-1 | . | TGCAGCGTTGAGGCGAGGCAGATCTCTGGAAACACCATATATTTT | CSVEARQISGNTIYF
TRBD2 | 15 | TRBJ2-1 | TRBV7-2 | . | TGTGCCAGCAGCTTTAGCGGGGGTCCTTTGTATGAGCAGTTCTTC | CASSFSGGPLYEQFF
TRBD2 | 14 | TRBJ2-1 | TRBV19 | . | TGTGCCAGCCAGACTAGCGGGCCCCCAAATGAGCAGTTCTTC | CASQTSGPPNEQFF
TRBD1 | 15 | TRBJ2-7 | TRBV15 | . | TGTGCCACCAGCAGAGCCGGGACAGGGGGTAACGAGCAGTACTTC | CATSRAGTGGNEQYF
TRBD2 | 16 | TRBJ2-7 | TRBV4-2 | . | TGTGCCAGCAGCCAAGTGGGCGGGGGACTAGCCTACGAGCAGTACTTC | CASSQVGGGLAYEQYF
TRBD1 | 15 | TRBJ2-7 | TRBV5-6 | . | TGTGCCAGCAGCTTGGGAGGGACAGGGGGCTTGGGGCAGTACTTC | CASSLGGTGGLGQYF
TRBD2 | 16 | TRBJ2-3 | TRBV19 | . | TGTGCCAGTAGTAAGGGACTAGCGGGGGGGCTAGATACGCAGTATTTT | CASSKGLAGGLDTQYF
TRBD1 | 13 | TRBJ1-2 | TRBV19 | once | TGTGCCAGTGCCCGGGACAGGGGGCAGGGCTACACCTTC | CASARDRGQGYTF
. | 15 | TRBJ2-3 | TRBV6-2/TRBV6-3 | . | TGTGCCAGCACCCCCGGGCGGGATGGCCAAGTTAAGCAGTATTTT | CASTPGRDGQVKQYF
. | 14 | TRBJ2-5 | TRBV6-2/TRBV6-3 | . | TGTGCCAGCAGTTACGGGGGGGGCAGTGAGACCCAGTACTTC | CASSYGGGSETQYF
. | 14 | TRBJ2-3 | TRBV6-5 | . | TGTGCCAGCAAATCGGCAGGGTGGGGAGATACGCAGTATTTT | CASKSAGWGDTQYF
TRBD1 | 14 | TRBJ2-7 | TRBV5-4 | . | TGTGCCAGCAGCCTTCGACAGGGGGCAGCCGAGCAGTACTTC | CASSLRQGAAEQYF
. | 14 | TRBJ2-5 | TRBV5-1 | . | TGCGCCAGCAGCCCCCGGGACTTGCAAGAGACCCAGTACTTC | CASSPRDLQETQYF